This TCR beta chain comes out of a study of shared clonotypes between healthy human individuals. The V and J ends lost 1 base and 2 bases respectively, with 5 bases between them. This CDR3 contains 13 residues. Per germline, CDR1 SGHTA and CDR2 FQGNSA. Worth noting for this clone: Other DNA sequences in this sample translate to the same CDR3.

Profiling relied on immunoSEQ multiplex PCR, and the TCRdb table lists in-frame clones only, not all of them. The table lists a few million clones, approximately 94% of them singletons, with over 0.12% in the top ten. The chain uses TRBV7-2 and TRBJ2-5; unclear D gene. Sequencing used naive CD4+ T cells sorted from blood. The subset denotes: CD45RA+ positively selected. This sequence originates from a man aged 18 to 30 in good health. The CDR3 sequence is CASSLGRQETQYF. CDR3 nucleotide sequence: TGTGCCAGCAGCTTAGGTCGGCAAGAGACCCAGTACTTC.